A single count supports the clone carrying this T cell receptor beta chain. No antigen is known for it. These data come from a study of T cell responses to AZD1222 COVID-19 vaccine. Study outcomes and limitations: Baseline serostatus was positive in only six AZD1222 recipients. With dominance at 160-218 and 743-854, vaccine-associated CD4 TCRs spanned spike.

Assay: immunoSEQ multiplex PCR; the TCRdb copy retains only in-frame clones and omits some. The sample includes approximately 180,000 clones, 92% of them seen just once. The clonotype originates from an adult in good health. The specimen was peripheral blood, collected on day 0 of AZD1222 vaccination.

In DNA, the CDR3 is TGTGCCAGTAGTAAACAACTAGCGGGGAGTTCCTACGAGCAGTACTTC. Protein: CASSKQLAGSSYEQYF. V is TRBV19 and J is TRBJ2-7, with TRBD2 identical over 10 bases. The ends lost 4 bases at V and 1 base at J; junction bases unmatched: 7. The CDR3 covers 16 residues. Germline assignment: CDR1 LNHDA and CDR2 SQIVND (reference sequence).